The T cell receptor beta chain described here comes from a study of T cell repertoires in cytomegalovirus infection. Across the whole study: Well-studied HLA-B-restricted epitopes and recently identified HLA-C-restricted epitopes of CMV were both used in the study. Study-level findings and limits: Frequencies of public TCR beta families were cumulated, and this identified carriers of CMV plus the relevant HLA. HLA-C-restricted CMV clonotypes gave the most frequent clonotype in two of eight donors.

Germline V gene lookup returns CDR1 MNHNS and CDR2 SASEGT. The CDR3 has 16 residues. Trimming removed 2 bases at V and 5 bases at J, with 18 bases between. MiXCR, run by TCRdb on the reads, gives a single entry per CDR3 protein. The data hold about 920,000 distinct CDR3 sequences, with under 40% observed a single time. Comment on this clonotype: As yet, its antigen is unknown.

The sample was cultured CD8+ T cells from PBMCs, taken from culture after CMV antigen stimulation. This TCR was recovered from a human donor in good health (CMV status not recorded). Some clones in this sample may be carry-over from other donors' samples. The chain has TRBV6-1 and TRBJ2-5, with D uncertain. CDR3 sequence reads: CASSESVRPSWETQYF. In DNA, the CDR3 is TGTGCCAGCAGTGAATCAGTGAGGCCGTCATGGGAGACCCAGTACTTC.